This T cell receptor beta chain was sequenced in a study of blood T cell repertoires in COVID-19. About the research overall: Material from acute and convalescent COVID-19 was sourced from the United States, Italy and Spain. PBMCs, B-cell-depleted T cells, or T cells provided the cDNA or gDNA that made up the material.

Trimming at V came to 3 bases and at J to 7 bases, leaving 8 bases not matched to a gene. CDR1 is ENHRY and CDR2 is SYGVKD in the germline V gene. The CDR3 runs 15 residues. Original data processing: Reference gene primer amplification gave estimated nucleated cell counts. Generated by immunoSEQ multiplex PCR, the TCRdb table keeps only in-frame clones and is missing some. V and J calls and clone size are given by that table; D and trimming were obtained from the DNA. This table has around 64,000 clones, about nine tenths appearing once. This sequence originates from a man aged 45-65 years with active COVID-19. The sample consisted of peripheral blood. V and J are TRBV10-3 and TRBJ2-4, with 8 bases fitting TRBD1. As DNA, the CDR3 is TGTGCCATCAGTGACGGTACAGGGGGTATCAACATTCAGTACTTC. This translates into CAISDGTGGINIQYF.